This T cell receptor (beta chain) was found in a study of blood T cell repertoires in COVID-19. Authors' analysis steps: Quantification of nucleated cells was approximated via reference gene primer amplification. TCRdb keeps only in-frame clones here, not all; method: immunoSEQ multiplex PCR. V, J and clone size are taken as reported in that table, and D and trimming were inferred from the DNA itself. The profile shows some 300,000 clones, about nine tenths of them singletons. Germline V lookup: CDR1 LGHDT, CDR2 YNNKEL (reference sequence). J was trimmed by 8 bases and V by 4 bases; bases with no gene match: 7. This CDR3 is 14 amino acids long.

The source is a woman aged 45-59 years with COVID-19, enrolled during active disease. The J gene is TRBJ2-1, the V gene TRBV3-1 (or the pseudogene TRBV3-2), with 8 bases matching TRBD2. Material for sequencing was peripheral blood. The CDR3 protein is CASSPSSGFYEQFF. In DNA form, the CDR3 reads TGTGCCAGCAGCCCCTCTAGCGGGTTCTATGAGCAGTTCTTC.